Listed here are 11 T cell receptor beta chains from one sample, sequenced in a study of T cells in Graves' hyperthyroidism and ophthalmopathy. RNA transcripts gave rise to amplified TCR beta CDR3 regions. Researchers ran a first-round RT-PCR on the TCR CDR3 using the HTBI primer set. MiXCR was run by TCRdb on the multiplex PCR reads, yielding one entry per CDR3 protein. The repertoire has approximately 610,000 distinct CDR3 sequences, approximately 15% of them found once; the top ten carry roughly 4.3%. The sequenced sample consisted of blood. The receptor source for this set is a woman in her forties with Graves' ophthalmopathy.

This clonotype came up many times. The CDR3 DNA follows: TGTGCCACGAGCTATGGCTACACCTTC. It translates to CATSYGYTF. The V gene is TRBV6-1, the J gene TRBJ1-2; D gene unclear. This CDR3 spans 9 amino acids. Trimming shortened V by 10 bases and J by 4 bases, and 4 bases separated the two germline ends. The V gene's germline CDR1 is MNHNS and CDR2 SASEGT.

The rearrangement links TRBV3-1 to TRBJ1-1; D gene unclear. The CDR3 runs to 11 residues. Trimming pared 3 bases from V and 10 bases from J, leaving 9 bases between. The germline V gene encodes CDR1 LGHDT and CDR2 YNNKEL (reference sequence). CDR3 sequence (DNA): TGTGCCAGCAGCCAGGGAGGACGAGCTTTCTTT. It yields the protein CASSQGGRAFF.

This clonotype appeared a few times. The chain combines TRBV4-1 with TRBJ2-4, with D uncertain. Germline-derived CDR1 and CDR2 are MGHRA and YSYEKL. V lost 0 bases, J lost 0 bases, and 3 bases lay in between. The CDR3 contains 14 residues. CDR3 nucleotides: TGCGCCAGCAGCCAAGAAGTAGCCAAAAACATTCAGTACTTC. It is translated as CASSQEVAKNIQYF.

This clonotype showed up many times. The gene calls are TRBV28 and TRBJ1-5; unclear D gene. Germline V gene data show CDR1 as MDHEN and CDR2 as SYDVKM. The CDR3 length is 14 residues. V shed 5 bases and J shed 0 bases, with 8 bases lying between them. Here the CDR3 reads CASSPGISNQPQHF. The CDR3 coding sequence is TGTGCCAGCAGTCCCGGCATTAGCAATCAGCCCCAGCATTTT.

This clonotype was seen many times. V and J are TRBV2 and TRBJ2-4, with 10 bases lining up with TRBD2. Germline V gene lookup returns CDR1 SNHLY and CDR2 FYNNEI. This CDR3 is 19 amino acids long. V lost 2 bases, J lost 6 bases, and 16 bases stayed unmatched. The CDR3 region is CASSERGASGSPYGNIQYF. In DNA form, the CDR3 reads TGTGCCAGCAGTGAAAGAGGAGCTAGCGGGAGCCCCTACGGAAACATTCAGTACTTC.

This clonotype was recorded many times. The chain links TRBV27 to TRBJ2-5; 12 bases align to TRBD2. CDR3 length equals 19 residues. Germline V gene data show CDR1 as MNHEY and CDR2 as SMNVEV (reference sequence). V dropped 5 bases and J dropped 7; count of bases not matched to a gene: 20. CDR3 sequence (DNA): TGTGCCAGCAGTCCCGGACCCGGGACTAGCGGGCCAGACCCAAGGACCCAGTACTTC. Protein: CASSPGPGTSGPDPRTQYF.

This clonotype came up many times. This chain's CDR3 is CASSERGPQETQYF. CDR3 coding DNA: TGTGCCAGCTCAGAGCGGGGGCCCCAAGAGACCCAGTACTTC. V is TRBV6-5 and J is TRBJ2-5, with 8 bases matching TRBD2. V shed 8 bases and J 1 base; nucleotides not matched to a gene: 6. The CDR3 is 14 residues long. The germline CDR1 and CDR2 sequences are MNHEY and SVGAGI.

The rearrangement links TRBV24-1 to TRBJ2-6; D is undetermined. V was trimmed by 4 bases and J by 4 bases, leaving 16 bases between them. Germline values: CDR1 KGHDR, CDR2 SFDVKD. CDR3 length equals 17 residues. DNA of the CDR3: TGTGCCACCAGTGAACACCCGAGAGACCCCGGGGCCAACGTCCTGACTTTC. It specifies CATSEHPRDPGANVLTF.

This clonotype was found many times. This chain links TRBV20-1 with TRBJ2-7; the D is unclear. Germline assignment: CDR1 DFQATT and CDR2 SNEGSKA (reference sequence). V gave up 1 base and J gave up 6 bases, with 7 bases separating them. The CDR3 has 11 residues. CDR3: CSARVGPEQYF. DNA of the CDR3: TGCAGTGCTAGAGTTGGCCCCGAGCAGTACTTC.

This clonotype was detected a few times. The CDR3 region is CASSPDKTGNTIYF. The CDR3 DNA follows: TGTGCCAGCAGCCCGGACAAGACTGGAAACACCATATATTTT. The V and J genes are TRBV27 and TRBJ1-3; D is perhaps TRBD1 (5 bases). The CDR3 sequence is 14 residues long. Trimming left V 6 bases short and J 2 bases short, with 11 bases between. Per the germline V gene, CDR1 is MNHEY and CDR2 is SMNVEV (reference sequence).

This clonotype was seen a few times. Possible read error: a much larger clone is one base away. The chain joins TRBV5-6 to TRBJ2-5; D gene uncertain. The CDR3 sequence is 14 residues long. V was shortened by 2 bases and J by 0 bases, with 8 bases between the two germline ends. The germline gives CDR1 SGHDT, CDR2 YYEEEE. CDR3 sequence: CASSFRLDQETQYF. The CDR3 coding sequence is TGTGCCAGCAGCTTCCGGCTAGACCAAGAGACCCAGTACTTC.